This passage covers 13 T cell receptor beta chains from one sample sequenced in a study of response to subunit inactivated influenza vaccine (dated by TCRdb to between 2017 and 2018). Libraries were made using RT-PCR. The instrument was an Illumina HiSeq 2500. Clones were called with MiXCR by TCRdb after fastp trimmed the public reads at Q25, and only in-frame beta chains were retained. Each record represents a unique CDR3 protein, reported with the most common genes and DNA among its rows. This sample holds over 800,000 distinct CDR3 sequences; 21% were observed only once. Roughly a tenth of the sample goes to the ten largest clones. The sequenced sample was PBMCs from blood, obtained roughly 5 days after vaccination. These receptors came from a man between 50 and 59 years old who received an inactivated influenza vaccine. Donor details come from another sample of the same person, matched by shared clones.

This clonotype has only a few counts. V gene TRBV5-1 combines with J gene TRBJ2-7, with 10 bases lining up with TRBD1. J was trimmed by 5 bases and V by 5 bases; bases with no gene match: 10. Germline CDR1 reads SGHRS; CDR2 reads YFSETQ. The CDR3 sequence is 15 residues long. CDR3 sequence: CASRPPGQGSHEQYF. DNA of the CDR3: TGCGCCAGCAGACCTCCGGGACAGGGGTCCCACGAGCAGTACTTC.

This chain uses TRBV10-1 with TRBJ2-5, with D perhaps matching TRBD2 (6 bases). The germline CDR1 and CDR2 sequences are WNHNN and SYGVQD (reference sequence). The CDR3 is 15 residues long. The V end lost 6 bases, the J end lost 2 bases, and 16 bases lay between the germline ends. DNA of the CDR3: TGCGCCAGCAGCGAAACCCGGCGGGGACAAGAGACCCAGTACTTC. Protein sequence: CASSETRRGQETQYF.

The gene calls are TRBV6-5 and TRBJ2-1; no clear D. The CDR3 is made up of 14 amino acids. The germline V gene encodes CDR1 MNHEY and CDR2 SVGAGI. V shed 2 bases and J shed 5 bases, with 10 bases lying between them. CDR3 bases: TGTGCCAGCAGTTACCGCGACGGAAACAATGAGCAGTTCTTC. Amino acids: CASSYRDGNNEQFF.

This clonotype was detected ten times or more. V is TRBV16 and J is TRBJ2-7; D may be TRBD1 or TRBD2 (7 bases each). Germline CDR1 and CDR2: KGHSY and FQNENV. V gave up 0 bases and J gave up 4 bases, with 13 bases separating them. The CDR3 contains 15 residues. CDR3 DNA: TGTGCCAGCAGCCAATCGGGAGGGGGCAGTTACGAGCAGTACTTC. Residues: CASSQSGGGSYEQYF.

The rearrangement joins TRBV20-1 to TRBJ2-3; D possibly corresponds to TRBD1 (6 bases). Germline V gene sequence: CDR1 DFQATT, CDR2 SNEGSKA (reference sequence). CDR3 size: 15 residues. Trimming took 6 bases from V and 2 from J, leaving 18 bases between them. The DNA of the CDR3 is TGCAGTGCGCCACCACAGGGAACCTTCACAGATACGCAGTATTTT. Translated: CSAPPQGTFTDTQYF.

This clonotype occurred a few times. The chain links TRBV5-5 to TRBJ2-1; the D is unclear. CDR1 is SGHKS, CDR2 YYEKEE, per germline (reference sequence). This CDR3 has 14 residues. The V and J ends lost 0 bases and 8 bases respectively, with 12 bases between them. CDR3 in amino acids: CASSLGLGWHEQFF. For the CDR3, the DNA is TGTGCCAGCAGCTTGGGCCTAGGGTGGCATGAGCAGTTCTTC.

This clonotype was found many times. The chain couples TRBV4-1 to TRBJ1-4, with D unclear. With 7 bases removed from V and 0 bases from J, the gap between germline ends came to 15 bases. Germline assignment: CDR1 MGHRA and CDR2 YSYEKL. The CDR3 sequence is 16 residues long. This chain's CDR3 is CASTLGGEATNEKLFF. CDR3 DNA: TGCGCCAGCACGTTAGGTGGGGAGGCAACTAATGAAAAACTGTTTTTT.

This clonotype has just a few counts. The V gene is TRBV9, the J gene TRBJ2-7; no definite D call. Germline V gene lookup returns CDR1 SGDLS and CDR2 YYNGEE. This CDR3 is 15 amino acids long. V lost 1 base and J 2 bases, leaving 13 bases between the germline ends. For the CDR3, the DNA is TGTGCCAGCAGCGTAACCGCCGGCAGTCCCTACGAGCAGTACTTC. It specifies CASSVTAGSPYEQYF.

V and J are TRBV12-3 or TRBV12-4 and TRBJ1-2, with TRBD1 as a possible D gene (6 bases). This CDR3 is 15 amino acids long. Trimming removed 5 bases at V and 6 bases at J, with 19 bases between. CDR3 DNA: TGTGCCAGCAGTGTCGGTGGGGGGGCCCTAGATGGCTACACCTTC. Residues: CASSVGGGALDGYTF.

This clonotype was detected many times. The V gene is TRBV7-9, the J gene TRBJ2-2; unclear D gene. CDR1 and CDR2 (germline): SEHNR, FQNEAQ (reference sequence). The CDR3 extends over 16 amino acids. V was shortened by 6 bases and J by 4 bases, with 18 bases between the two germline ends. CDR3 region: CASSPSRVGVTGELFF. The CDR3 DNA reads as TGTGCCAGCAGTCCCTCACGGGTCGGTGTCACCGGGGAGCTGTTTTTT. The full variable domain, its missing parts supplied by reference TRBV7-9 and TRBJ2-2, is DTGVSQNPRHKITKRGQNVTFRCDPISEHNRLYWYRQTLGQGPEFLTYFQNEAQLEKSRLLSDRFSAERPKGSFSTLEIQRTEQGDSAMYLCASSPSRVGVTGELFFGEGSRLTVL.

V usage is TRBV5-1 and J usage is TRBJ2-7; D not certain. The CDR3 runs 11 residues. Trimming removed 4 bases from V and 11 bases from J, with 13 bases in between. CDR1 SGHRS and CDR2 YFSETQ come from the germline V gene. CDR3 region: CASSADAKKYF. In DNA form, the CDR3 reads TGCGCCAGCAGCGCGGACGCGAAAAAGTACTTC. The full variable domain, with the rest looked up from reference TRBV5-1 and TRBJ2-7, is KAGVTQTPRYLIKTRGQQVTLSCSPISGHRSVSWYQQTPGQGLQFLFEYFSETQRNKGNFPGRFSGRQFSNSRSEMNVSTLELGDSALYLCASSADAKKYFGPGTRLTVT.

The chain is built from TRBV30 and TRBJ1-1; no definite D call. V was cut by 1 base and J by 7 bases, with 10 bases left in between. Germline CDR1 reads GTSNPN; CDR2 reads SVGIG (reference sequence). This CDR3 comprises 12 residues. CDR3 coding DNA: TGTGCCTGGAGTGCCTCAGGTCTTGAAGCTTTCTTT. Translation: CAWSASGLEAFF.

The rearrangement links TRBV20-1 to TRBJ2-7; TRBD2 matches at 12 bases. This CDR3 has 14 amino acids. With V trimmed by 6 bases and J by 4 bases, 7 bases remained unmatched. The germline CDR1 and CDR2 sequences are DFQATT and SNEGSKA (reference sequence). CDR3 loop: CSADSGTSGYEQYF. CDR3 sequence (DNA): TGCAGTGCAGACTCTGGGACTAGCGGGTACGAGCAGTACTTC.